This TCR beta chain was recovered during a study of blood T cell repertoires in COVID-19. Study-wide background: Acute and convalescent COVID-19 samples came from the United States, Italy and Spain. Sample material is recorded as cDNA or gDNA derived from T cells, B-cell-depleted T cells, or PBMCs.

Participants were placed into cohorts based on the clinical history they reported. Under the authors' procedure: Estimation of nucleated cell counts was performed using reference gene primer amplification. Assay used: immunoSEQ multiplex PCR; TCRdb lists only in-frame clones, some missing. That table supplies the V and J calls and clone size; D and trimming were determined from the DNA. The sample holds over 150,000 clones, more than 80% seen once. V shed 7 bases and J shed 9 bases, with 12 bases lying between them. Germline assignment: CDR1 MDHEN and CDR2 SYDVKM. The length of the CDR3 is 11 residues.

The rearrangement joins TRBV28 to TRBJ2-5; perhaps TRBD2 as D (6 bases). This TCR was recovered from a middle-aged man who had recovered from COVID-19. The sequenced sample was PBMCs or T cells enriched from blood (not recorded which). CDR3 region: CASNLPGAQYF. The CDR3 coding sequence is TGTGCCAGCAACCTCCCGGGGGCCCAGTACTTC.